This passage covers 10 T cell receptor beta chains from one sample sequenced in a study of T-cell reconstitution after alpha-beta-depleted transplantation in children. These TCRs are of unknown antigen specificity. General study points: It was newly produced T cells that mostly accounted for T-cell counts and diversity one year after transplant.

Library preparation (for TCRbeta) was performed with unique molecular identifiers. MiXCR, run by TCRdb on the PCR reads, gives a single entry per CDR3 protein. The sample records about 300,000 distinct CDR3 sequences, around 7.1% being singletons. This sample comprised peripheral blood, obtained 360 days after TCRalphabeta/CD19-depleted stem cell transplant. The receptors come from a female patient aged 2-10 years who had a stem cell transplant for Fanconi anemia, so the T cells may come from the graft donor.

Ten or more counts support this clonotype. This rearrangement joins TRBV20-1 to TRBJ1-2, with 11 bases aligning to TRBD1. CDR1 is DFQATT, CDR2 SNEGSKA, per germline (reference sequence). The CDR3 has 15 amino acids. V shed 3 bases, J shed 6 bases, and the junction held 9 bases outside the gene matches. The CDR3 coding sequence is TGCAGTGCTAGGGCCACCGGGACAGGGGGAAATGGCTACACCTTC. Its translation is CSARATGTGGNGYTF.

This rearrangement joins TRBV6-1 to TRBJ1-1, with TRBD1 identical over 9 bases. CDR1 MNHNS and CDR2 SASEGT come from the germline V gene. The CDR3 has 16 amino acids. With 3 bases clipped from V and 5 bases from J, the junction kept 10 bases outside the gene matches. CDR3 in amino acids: CASSDWHGTGSTEAFF. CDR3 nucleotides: TGTGCCAGCAGTGATTGGCACGGGACAGGGAGTACTGAAGCTTTCTTT.

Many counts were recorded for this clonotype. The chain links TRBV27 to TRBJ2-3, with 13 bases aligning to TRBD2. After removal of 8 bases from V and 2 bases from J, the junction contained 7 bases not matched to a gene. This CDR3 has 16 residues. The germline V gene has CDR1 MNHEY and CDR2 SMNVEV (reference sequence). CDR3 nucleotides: TGTGCCAGCGGGGAACTAGCGGGAGGGCCCACAGATACGCAGTATTTT. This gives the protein CASGELAGGPTDTQYF.

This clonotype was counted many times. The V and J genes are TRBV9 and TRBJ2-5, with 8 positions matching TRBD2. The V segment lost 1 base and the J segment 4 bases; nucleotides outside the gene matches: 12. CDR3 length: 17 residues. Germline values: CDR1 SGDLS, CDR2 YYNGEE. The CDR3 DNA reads TGTGCCAGCAGCGTAAAAGGGAGCGGGAGTGGGGGAGAGACCCAGTACTTC. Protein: CASSVKGSGSGGETQYF.

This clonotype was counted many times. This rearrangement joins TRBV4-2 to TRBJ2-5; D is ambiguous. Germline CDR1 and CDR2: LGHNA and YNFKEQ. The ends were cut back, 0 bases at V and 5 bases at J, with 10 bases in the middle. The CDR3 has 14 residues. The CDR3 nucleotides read TGTGCCAGCAGCCAAGAAAAGGGTTACGAGACCCAGTACTTC. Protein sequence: CASSQEKGYETQYF.

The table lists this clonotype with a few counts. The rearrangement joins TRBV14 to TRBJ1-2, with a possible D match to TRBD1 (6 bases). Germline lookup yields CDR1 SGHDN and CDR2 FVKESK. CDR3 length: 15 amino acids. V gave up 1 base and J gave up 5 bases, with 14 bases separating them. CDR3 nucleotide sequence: TGTGCCAGCAGCCAAGGTGTTCAGGGGCGGTATGGCTACACCTTC. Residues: CASSQGVQGRYGYTF.

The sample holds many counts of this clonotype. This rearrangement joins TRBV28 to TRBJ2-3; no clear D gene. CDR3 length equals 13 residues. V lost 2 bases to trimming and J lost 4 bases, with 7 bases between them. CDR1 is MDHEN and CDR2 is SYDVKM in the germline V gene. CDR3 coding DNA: TGTGCCAGCAGTTTAAGCCGTTCAGATACGCAGTATTTT. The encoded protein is CASSLSRSDTQYF.

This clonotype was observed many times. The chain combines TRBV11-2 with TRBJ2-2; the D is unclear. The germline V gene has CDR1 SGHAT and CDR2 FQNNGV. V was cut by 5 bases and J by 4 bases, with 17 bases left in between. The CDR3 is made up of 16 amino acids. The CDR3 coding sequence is TGTGCCAGCAGCGGATCTAGTTGGCAAAGCACCGGGGAGCTGTTTTTT. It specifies CASSGSSWQSTGELFF.

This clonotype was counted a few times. The CDR3 region is CASWTGGGSGELFF. The CDR3 DNA reads as TGCGCCAGCTGGACAGGGGGCGGATCCGGGGAGCTGTTTTTT. J is TRBJ2-2 and V is TRBV5-1; 11 bases are a match to TRBD1. CDR1 SGHRS and CDR2 YFSETQ come from the germline V gene. This CDR3 is built from 14 residues. J gave up 6 bases and V 7 bases, and 5 bases lay outside the gene matches.

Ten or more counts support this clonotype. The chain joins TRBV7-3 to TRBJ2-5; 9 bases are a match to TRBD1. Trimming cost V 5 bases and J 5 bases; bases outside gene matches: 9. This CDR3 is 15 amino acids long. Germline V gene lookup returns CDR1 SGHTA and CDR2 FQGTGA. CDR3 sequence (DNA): TGTGCCAGCAGCCCAACAGGGGGCTTGAGGGAGACCCAGTACTTC. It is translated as CASSPTGGLRETQYF.